These 24 T cell receptor beta chains were all obtained from the same sample, sequenced in a study of STAT5B mutations in CD4+ large granular lymphocyte leukemia. This table comes from immunoSEQ multiplex PCR, and its TCRdb copy is limited to in-frame clones, with some not included. Of about 5,900 clones in the sample, about three quarters are singletons; the top ten hold approximately 60%. Sequencing input: PBMCs. The source of these receptors is a man aged 80 or over with CD4+ T-cell large granular lymphocyte leukemia.

This clone was recorded only once. The chain links TRBV5-4 to TRBJ2-1; the D is unclear. Per germline, CDR1 SGHNT and CDR2 YYREEE (reference sequence). V lost 0 bases and J 7 bases, leaving 5 bases between the germline ends. The CDR3 has 12 residues. The CDR3 spells CASSLGRNEQFF. CDR3 DNA: TGTGCCAGCAGCTTGGGAAGGAATGAGCAGTTCTTC. The whole variable domain, filled in from reference TRBV5-4 and TRBJ2-1, reads ETGVTQSPTHLIKTRGQQVTLRCSSQSGHNTVSWYQQALGQGPQFIFQYYREEENGRGNFPPRFSGLQFPNYSSELNVNALELDDSALYLCASSLGRNEQFFGPGTRLTVL.

The chain joins TRBV6-6 to TRBJ1-2; 8 bases agree with TRBD1. After removal of 5 bases from V and 10 bases from J, the junction contained 9 bases not matched to a gene. CDR3 size: 13 residues. The germline V gene encodes CDR1 MNHNY and CDR2 SVGAGI (reference sequence). The CDR3 coding sequence is TGTGCCAGCAGTCCGGACAGGGCCAATGACTACACCTTC. Residues: CASSPDRANDYTF.

The chain uses TRBV9 and TRBJ2-1; 8 bases fit TRBD2. V lost 1 base, J lost 9 bases, and 6 bases stayed unmatched. The CDR3 has 14 amino acids. The V gene's germline CDR1 is SGDLS and CDR2 YYNGEE. The CDR3 bases are TGTGCCAGCAGCGTAACGGGGGGGCGGGGTGAGCAGTTCTTC. Translation gives CASSVTGGRGEQFF.

The chain links TRBV4-2 to TRBJ1-2; D gene ambiguous. CDR3 size: 14 residues. Per germline, CDR1 LGHNA and CDR2 YNFKEQ. Deletions cut 0 bases from V and 3 bases from J, with 8 bases between. The CDR3 bases are TGTGCCAGCAGCCAAGACAGCTCCTACTATGGCTACACCTTC. It codes for CASSQDSSYYGYTF.

V is TRBV6-1 and J is TRBJ2-7; TRBD1 matches 11 bases. CDR1 and CDR2 (germline): MNHNS, SASEGT. The CDR3 loop spans 15 amino acids. Germline trimming cut 5 bases from V and 1 base from J; bases unmatched to any gene: 4. For the CDR3, the DNA is TGTGCCAGCAGTCCCGGGACAGGGGGATCCTACGAGCAGTACTTC. It specifies CASSPGTGGSYEQYF.

The chain has TRBV27 and TRBJ2-7; tentative D call: TRBD2 (6 bases). Between the trimmed V and J ends, which lost 5 bases and 3 bases, there was a span of 11 bases. This CDR3 comprises 13 residues. Germline values: CDR1 MNHEY, CDR2 SMNVEV (reference sequence). The CDR3 nucleotides are TGTGCCAGCAGTGTGCTCGGGGGCTACGAGCAGTACTTC. It translates to CASSVLGGYEQYF.

The chain couples TRBV7-9 to TRBJ2-7; D might be TRBD2 (5 bases). V gave up 1 base and J gave up 3 bases, with 10 bases separating them. The CDR3 spans 14 residues. The germline gives CDR1 SEHNR, CDR2 FQNEAQ (reference sequence). The CDR3 reads CASSLGMEDYEQYF. DNA of the CDR3: TGTGCCAGCAGCTTAGGTATGGAGGACTACGAGCAGTACTTC.

The chain employs TRBV6-7 and TRBJ1-1, with D uncertain. TRBV6-7 falls under the ORF class, with uncertain function. The CDR3 extends over 16 amino acids. Trimming took off 1 base at V and 2 bases at J, with 14 bases between the two ends. This CDR3 reads CASSYFCGPLNTEAFF. DNA of the CDR3: TGTGCCAGCAGTTACTTTTGCGGCCCTCTAAACACTGAAGCTTTCTTT.

The J gene is TRBJ1-1, the V gene TRBV2, with D maybe TRBD1 (6 bases). CDR1 is SNHLY, CDR2 FYNNEI, per germline. Trimming left V 9 bases short and J 8 bases short, with 10 bases between. The CDR3 is 10 amino acids. The CDR3: CARGAPEAFF. The CDR3 DNA sequence: TGTGCCAGGGGGGCACCAGAAGCTTTCTTT.

This chain uses TRBV6-1 with TRBJ2-1, with 7 positions matching TRBD1. Trimming took 7 bases from V and 0 from J; bases not matched to a gene: 6. Germline V lookup: CDR1 MNHNS, CDR2 SASEGT. The CDR3 spans 15 residues. The CDR3 reads CASTWGQISYNEQFF. The DNA of the CDR3 is TGTGCCAGCACCTGGGGACAGATCTCCTACAATGAGCAGTTCTTC.

The chain has TRBV11-2 and TRBJ2-2, with TRBD2 identical over 10 bases. This CDR3 has 15 residues. Germline assignment: CDR1 SGHAT and CDR2 FQNNGV. J was trimmed by 7 bases and V by 5 bases; bases with no gene match: 7. Here the CDR3 reads CASSLQAGGGGELFF. As DNA, the CDR3 is TGTGCCAGCAGCCTCCAAGCGGGAGGGGGCGGGGAGCTGTTTTTT.

V usage is TRBV28 and J usage is TRBJ2-1, with 7 bases identical to TRBD2. V was clipped by 7 bases and J by 1 base; unmatched bases: 7. The CDR3 is 15 residues long. The germline V gene encodes CDR1 MDHEN and CDR2 SYDVKM. CDR3 in amino acids: CASNGGGRSYNEQFF. CDR3 coding DNA: TGTGCCAGCAACGGTGGCGGGAGATCCTACAATGAGCAGTTCTTC.

This clone was seen more than once but under ten times. The chain combines TRBV6-1 with TRBJ1-2; D gene unclear. Trimming stripped 6 bases from V and 8 bases from J, with 13 bases between. This CDR3 has 12 residues. Per the germline V gene, CDR1 is MNHNS and CDR2 is SASEGT. This chain's CDR3 is CASSQAEGGYTF. CDR3 nucleotide sequence: TGTGCCAGCAGCCAGGCAGAGGGAGGCTACACCTTC.

By sample share, this clone is large. V gene TRBV7-9 combines with J gene TRBJ2-7, with 9 nucleotides matching TRBD1. Germline V gives CDR1 SEHNR, CDR2 FQNEAQ (reference sequence). The V gene end was trimmed by 5 bases and the J gene end by 6 bases; junction bases not matched to a gene: 11. The CDR3 runs 15 residues. In DNA, the CDR3 is TGTGCCAGCAGCCAGTTGGGACAGGGTGTACTCGAGCAGTACTTC. Translation gives CASSQLGQGVLEQYF. The full variable domain, rest sourced from reference TRBV7-9 and TRBJ2-7, is DTGVSQNPRHKITKRGQNVTFRCDPISEHNRLYWYRQTLGQGPEFLTYFQNEAQLEKSRLLSDRFSAERPKGSFSTLEIQRTEQGDSAMYLCASSQLGQGVLEQYFGPGTRLTVT.

The chain recombines TRBV5-1 with TRBJ2-7; D is unresolved. Trimming stripped 3 bases from V and 3 bases from J, with 16 bases between. CDR1 is SGHRS, CDR2 YFSETQ, per germline. The length of the CDR3 is 15 residues. The chain's CDR3 is CASSSSLGFFYEQYF. CDR3 nucleotides: TGCGCCAGCAGCTCTTCGCTTGGGTTCTTCTACGAGCAGTACTTC.

CDR3 residues: CASRTGNTEAFF. Written as DNA, the CDR3 is TGTGCCAGCAGGACAGGGAACACTGAAGCTTTCTTT. This sequence joins TRBV27 and TRBJ1-1; perhaps TRBD1 as D (6 bases). Germline CDR1 MNHEY, CDR2 SMNVEV (reference sequence). This CDR3 contains 12 residues. Trimming removed 6 bases from V and 1 base from J, with 6 bases in between.

The chain couples TRBV13 to TRBJ2-5, with 7 bases matching TRBD1. Per germline, CDR1 PRHDT and CDR2 FYEKMQ (reference sequence). The V segment lost 4 bases and the J segment 4 bases; nucleotides outside the gene matches: 6. This CDR3 is built from 14 residues. The CDR3 loop is CASSSATGRETQYF. CDR3 in DNA: TGTGCCAGCAGCTCCGCGACAGGGCGAGAGACCCAGTACTTC.

This chain uses TRBV7-2 with TRBJ1-2; perhaps TRBD1 as D (5 bases). Trimming stripped 1 base from V and 8 bases from J, with 17 bases between. The CDR3 length is 15 residues. Germline CDR1 reads SGHTA; CDR2 reads FQGNSA. The DNA of the CDR3 is TGTGCCAGCAGCTTAGTCGGGACGGCGGTGGGAGGCTACACCTTC. It yields the protein CASSLVGTAVGGYTF.

The chain combines TRBV29-1 with TRBJ1-1; the match to TRBD1 covers 10 bases. CDR1 and CDR2 from the germline V gene are SQVTM and ANQGSEA. There are 16 residues in the CDR3. Trimming removed 3 bases from V and 4 bases from J; junction bases left unmatched: 11. CDR3 DNA: TGCAGCGTTGATTTAGACAGGGGGCGGTGGATCACTGAAGCTTTCTTT. As protein: CSVDLDRGRWITEAFF.

This chain uses TRBV28 with TRBJ2-3, with D perhaps TRBD2 (6 bases). This CDR3 contains 14 residues. Per germline, CDR1 MDHEN and CDR2 SYDVKM. V was trimmed by 7 bases and J by 0 bases, leaving 11 bases between them. The CDR3 region has the DNA TGTGCCAGCACCGTAGCGGTTAGCACAGATACGCAGTATTTT. It specifies CASTVAVSTDTQYF.

By share, this clone counts as large. The rearrangement joins TRBV15 to TRBJ1-2; D may be TRBD1 (5 bases). This CDR3 comprises 16 residues. The ends were cut back, 3 bases at V and 0 bases at J, with 14 bases in the middle. Germline V gives CDR1 LNHNV, CDR2 YYDKDF (reference sequence). CDR3 DNA sequence: TGTGCCACCAGCAGCATAATATCGGACACTAACTATGGCTACACCTTC. Its protein product is CATSSIISDTNYGYTF.

The chain carries TRBV27 and TRBJ1-1; 8 nucleotides agree with TRBD1. Trimming at V came to 5 bases and at J to 3 bases, leaving 11 bases not matched to a gene. Germline CDR1 and CDR2: MNHEY and SMNVEV (reference sequence). The CDR3 has 16 amino acids. The CDR3 nucleotides read TGTGCCAGCAGTACACGACAGGGGTACGGTTACACTGAAGCTTTCTTT. It codes for CASSTRQGYGYTEAFF.

The chain uses TRBV5-6 and TRBJ2-1, with D uncertain. Germline assignment: CDR1 SGHDT and CDR2 YYEEEE. Trimming shortened V by 0 bases and J by 5 bases, and 9 bases separated the two germline ends. This CDR3 has 14 amino acids. The CDR3 region has the DNA TGTGCCAGCAGCTTGGGACTGGGAAACAATGAGCAGTTCTTC. This codes for CASSLGLGNNEQFF.

The CDR3 is CATSREPDSLTNTGELFF. CDR3 coding DNA: TGTGCCACCAGCAGAGAGCCCGACAGCCTTACAAACACCGGGGAGCTGTTTTTT. The rearrangement links TRBV15 to TRBJ2-2; D might be TRBD1 (5 bases). Germline lookup yields CDR1 LNHNV and CDR2 YYDKDF (reference sequence). There are 18 residues in the CDR3. With 0 bases removed from V and 2 bases from J, the gap between germline ends came to 16 bases.